This TCR beta chain was profiled in a study of blood T cell repertoires in COVID-19. At the level of the study: The study drew acute and convalescent COVID-19 samples from the United States, Italy and Spain. T cells, B-cell-depleted T cells, or PBMCs provided the cDNA or gDNA that served as material.

The assay was immunoSEQ multiplex PCR, and TCRdb's table has in-frame clones only and misses some. The sample lists approximately 330,000 clones, approximately 90% occurring once. The V end was cut by 0 bases, the J end by 4 bases, with 12 bases between. The CDR3 runs to 15 residues. Germline V gene data show CDR1 as KGHSH and CDR2 as LQKENI. The material sequenced was peripheral blood. The receptor was isolated from a man aged 25 to 45 with COVID-19, enrolled during active disease. The chain joins TRBV18 to TRBJ1-2; D is possibly TRBD1 (5 bases). CDR3 loop: CASSPPSGLLYGYTF. CDR3 nucleotide sequence: TGTGCCAGCTCACCACCTTCAGGGCTCCTCTATGGCTACACCTTC.